This TCR beta chain emerged from a study of blood T cell repertoires in COVID-19. Source study methods: The authors estimated nucleated cell counts from reference gene primer amplification. The data were produced by immunoSEQ multiplex PCR, yet TCRdb's version contains in-frame clones alone and is incomplete. The V and J calls and clone size come from that table; D and trimming were worked out from the DNA. The sample lists more than 400,000 clones; 90% were seen once. Participants were aged 18 to 89 years, lived in 24 US areas, and enrolled virtually. Recovered status in Cohort 3 required two negative PCRs, clearance, or symptom resolution. CDR3 length equals 18 residues. Germline lookup yields CDR1 SGHAT and CDR2 FQNNGV. V was shortened by 6 bases and J by 0 bases, with 23 bases between the two germline ends.

The clonotype comes from a man younger than 30 who had recovered from COVID-19. This chain uses TRBV11-2 with TRBJ1-1; D is possibly TRBD1 (5 bases). The sample comprised PBMCs or T cells enriched from blood (not recorded which). CDR3 in DNA: TGTGCCAGCAGTCCACGGGCCCCGGAGGGGATCGTGAACACTGAAGCTTTCTTT. Translated: CASSPRAPEGIVNTEAFF.